This T cell receptor beta chain was sequenced for a study of human T cells and chemical hapten exposure. From the RACE reads, TCRdb called clonotypes with MiXCR, one entry per CDR3 protein. Here the sample spans about 40,000 distinct CDR3 sequences, approximately 10% being singletons. This CDR3 is 13 amino acids long. The germline V gene has CDR1 DFQATT and CDR2 SNEGSKA (reference sequence). V lost 1 base, J lost 7 bases, and 13 bases lay in between. Regarding time point: pre-sensitization, week 0. The treatment: therapeutic diphenylcyclopropenone sensitization with weekly scalp DPC. On this clonotype itself: What it binds is not known.

Study-wide findings and caveats: It was expanded TCRs that formed significantly more large CDR3 similarity clusters than controls did.

The V and J genes are TRBV20-1 and TRBJ1-2; weak D call: TRBD1 (5 bases). The sample was whole blood, taken in connection with sensitization to the hapten diphenylcyclopropenone (DPC). This receptor was taken from a man aged 25 to 45 with alopecia areata. Some clones in this sample may be carry-over from other donors' samples. The CDR3 protein is CSARGRVVGGYTF. The CDR3 DNA is TGCAGTGCTAGAGGCAGGGTAGTCGGTGGCTACACCTTC.